This entry lists 8 T cell receptor beta chains sequenced from one sample in a study of T cells after somatic rescue of genetic block. The assay was immunoSEQ multiplex PCR, and TCRdb's table has in-frame clones only and misses some. The sample has 100,000 to 120,000 clones, over 80% seen once. The sample comprised peripheral blood mononuclear cells (PBMCs). The receptors here all came from a woman aged 18-30 years.

The chain uses TRBV15 and TRBJ1-4; no reliable D call. Trimming left V 3 bases short and J 6 bases short, with 5 bases between. This CDR3 is built from 12 residues. Germline values: CDR1 LNHNV, CDR2 YYDKDF (reference sequence). The CDR3 nucleotides read TGTGCCACCAGCAGGACCTATGAAAAACTGTTTTTT. This codes for CATSRTYEKLFF.

Of note for this clone: Other DNA variants within this sample encode the same CDR3. This chain joins TRBV7-2 and TRBJ1-5, with 7 bases aligning to TRBD1. In germline, CDR1 is SGHTA, CDR2 FQGNSA. With V trimmed by 5 bases and J by 2 bases, 3 bases remained unmatched. The CDR3 loop spans 14 amino acids. This chain's CDR3 is CASSLTGGNQPQHF. CDR3 DNA sequence: TGTGCCAGCAGCCTAACAGGGGGCAATCAGCCCCAGCATTTT.

This clone was counted a single time. The V and J genes are TRBV6-1 and TRBJ2-7; a possible D gene is TRBD1 (6 bases). Germline V gene lookup returns CDR1 MNHNS and CDR2 SASEGT. There are 14 residues in the CDR3. The V end was cut by 3 bases, the J end by 0 bases, with 9 bases between. The CDR3 loop reads CASSEAGVSYEQYF. DNA of the CDR3: TGTGCCAGCAGTGAGGCAGGGGTCTCCTACGAGCAGTACTTC.

V and J are TRBV4-2 and TRBJ2-7; 8 nucleotides align to TRBD1. The ends lost 0 bases at V and 6 bases at J; junction bases unmatched: 4. The length of the CDR3 is 14 residues. CDR1 is LGHNA, CDR2 YNFKEQ, per germline. CDR3 nucleotides: TGTGCCAGCAGCCAAGAAGGACAGGGTAGCGAGCAGTACTTC. Translated, it gives CASSQEGQGSEQYF.

V gene TRBV19 combines with J gene TRBJ2-7; 9 bases map to TRBD1. Per the germline V gene, CDR1 is LNHDA and CDR2 is SQIVND (reference sequence). The CDR3 loop spans 17 amino acids. V shed 5 bases, J shed 0 bases, and the junction held 11 bases outside the gene matches. The CDR3 DNA follows: TGTGCCAGTAGTCCAGGAACAGGGGGCCTTAGCTCCTACGAGCAGTACTTC. Translated, it gives CASSPGTGGLSSYEQYF.

The chain uses TRBV19 and TRBJ2-7; 7 bases are shared with TRBD2. The CDR3 runs 14 residues. V was clipped by 5 bases and J by 2 bases; unmatched bases: 6. The germline V gene encodes CDR1 LNHDA and CDR2 SQIVND (reference sequence). CDR3 in DNA: TGTGCCAGTAGTCACGGGGGAGGGACCTACGAGCAGTACTTC. It is translated as CASSHGGGTYEQYF.

This clone has more than one count but fewer than ten. V usage is TRBV6-1 and J usage is TRBJ2-7; 11 bases align to TRBD2. The junction had 11 bases not matched to a gene; V was cut back by 11 bases and J by 2 bases. The germline CDR1 and CDR2 sequences are MNHNS and SASEGT. The CDR3 length is 15 residues. The chain's CDR3 is CAAPASGGRPYEQYF. The DNA for the CDR3 is TGTGCCGCCCCGGCTAGCGGGGGGAGGCCCTACGAGCAGTACTTC.

CDR3 coding DNA: TGTGCCAGTAGTATACGGGGTCACACTGGGGATGAGCAGTTCTTC. Residues: CASSIRGHTGDEQFF. The chain joins TRBV19 to TRBJ2-1; possible D gene TRBD2, 5 bases. The CDR3 loop spans 15 amino acids. Germline loops: CDR1 LNHDA, CDR2 SQIVND (reference sequence). V was cut by 2 bases and J by 8 bases, with 16 bases left in between.